This T cell receptor (beta chain) was identified during a study of blood T cell repertoires in COVID-19. Study as a whole: The United States, Italy and Spain provided the acute and convalescent COVID-19 samples. The analysed material was cDNA or gDNA that came from T cells, B-cell-depleted T cells, or PBMCs.

Across about two dozen US areas, participants ranged in age from about 18 to 90 years. Per the original data handling: Using reference gene primer amplification, nucleated cell counts were estimated. Here immunoSEQ multiplex PCR was the method, and the copy in TCRdb shows in-frame clones only, minus some. The DNA gave D and trimming, while V, J and clone size come from that table. The sample has about 350,000 clones; over 75% are singletons. This CDR3 spans 18 amino acids. Germline CDR1 reads SGHAT; CDR2 reads FQNNGV. Trimming took 9 bases from V and 8 from J; bases not matched to a gene: 27. The TCR comes from a woman in her thirties who had recovered from COVID-19. The chain employs TRBV11-2 and TRBJ1-2; 7 bases line up with TRBD1. The sample comprised PBMCs or T cells enriched from blood (not recorded which). Here the CDR3 reads CASSADLTGNVSPGGYTF. CDR3 bases: TGTGCCAGTAGCGCCGATCTGACAGGGAATGTTTCACCAGGGGGCTACACCTTC. Combining the CDR3 with reference TRBV11-2 and TRBJ1-2 gives the whole variable domain EAGVAQSPRYKIIEKRQSVAFWCNPISGHATLYWYQQILGQGPKLLIQFQNNGVVDDSQLPKDRFSAERLKGVDSTLKIQPAKLEDSAVYLCASSADLTGNVSPGGYTFGSGTRLTVV.